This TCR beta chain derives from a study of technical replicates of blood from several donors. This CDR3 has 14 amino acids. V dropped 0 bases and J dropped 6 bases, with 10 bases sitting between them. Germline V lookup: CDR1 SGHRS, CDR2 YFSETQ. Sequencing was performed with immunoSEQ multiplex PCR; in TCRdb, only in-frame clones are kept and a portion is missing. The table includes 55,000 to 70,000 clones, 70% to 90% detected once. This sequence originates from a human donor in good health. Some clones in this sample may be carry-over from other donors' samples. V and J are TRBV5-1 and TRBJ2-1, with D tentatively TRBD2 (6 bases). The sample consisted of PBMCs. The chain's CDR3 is CASSLGLVSNEQFF. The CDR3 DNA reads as TGCGCCAGCAGCTTGGGACTAGTGAGCAATGAGCAGTTCTTC.